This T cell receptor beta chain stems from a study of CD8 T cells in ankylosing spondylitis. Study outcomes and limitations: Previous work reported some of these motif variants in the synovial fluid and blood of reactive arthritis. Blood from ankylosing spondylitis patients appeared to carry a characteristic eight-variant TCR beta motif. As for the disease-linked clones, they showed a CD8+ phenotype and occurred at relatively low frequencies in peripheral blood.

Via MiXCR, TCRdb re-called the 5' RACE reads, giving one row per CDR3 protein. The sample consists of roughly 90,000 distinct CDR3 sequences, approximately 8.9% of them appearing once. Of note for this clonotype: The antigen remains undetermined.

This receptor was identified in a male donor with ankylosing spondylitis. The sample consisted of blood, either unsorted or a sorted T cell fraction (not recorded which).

Here the CDR3 reads CASSLQGRGNTGELFF. CDR3 sequence (DNA): TGTGCCAGCAGCTTGCAGGGGCGCGGAAACACCGGGGAGCTGTTTTTT. The chain carries TRBV5-6 and TRBJ2-2; TRBD1 is a possible D gene (6 bases). This CDR3 spans 16 amino acids. V shed 1 base and J shed 2 bases, with 12 bases lying between them. CDR1 SGHDT and CDR2 YYEEEE come from the germline V gene.